The source of this T cell receptor (beta chain) is a study of shared T cell receptors in the human thymus. CDR1 and CDR2 from the germline V gene are SGHDN and FVKESK. This CDR3 spans 19 amino acids. Germline trimming cut 0 bases from V and 3 bases from J; bases unmatched to any gene: 14. Clones were read by immunoSEQ multiplex PCR, and TCRdb kept only the in-frame ones, dropping some. Among approximately 760,000 clones listed, approximately 85% were seen once. This same sample was also part of a study on human thymus T cells. That publication notes: Thymic resections from corrective heart surgery supplied the tissue.

This chain links TRBV14 with TRBJ1-1; 9 nucleotides align to TRBD1. The sequenced material came from thymocytes. This TCR was recovered from a girl under three years old with a congenital heart defect. In DNA form, the CDR3 reads TGTGCCAGCAGCCAAGATCGGGAAACAGGGGGCGGACGGGACACTGAAGCTTTCTTT. It encodes CASSQDRETGGGRDTEAFF.